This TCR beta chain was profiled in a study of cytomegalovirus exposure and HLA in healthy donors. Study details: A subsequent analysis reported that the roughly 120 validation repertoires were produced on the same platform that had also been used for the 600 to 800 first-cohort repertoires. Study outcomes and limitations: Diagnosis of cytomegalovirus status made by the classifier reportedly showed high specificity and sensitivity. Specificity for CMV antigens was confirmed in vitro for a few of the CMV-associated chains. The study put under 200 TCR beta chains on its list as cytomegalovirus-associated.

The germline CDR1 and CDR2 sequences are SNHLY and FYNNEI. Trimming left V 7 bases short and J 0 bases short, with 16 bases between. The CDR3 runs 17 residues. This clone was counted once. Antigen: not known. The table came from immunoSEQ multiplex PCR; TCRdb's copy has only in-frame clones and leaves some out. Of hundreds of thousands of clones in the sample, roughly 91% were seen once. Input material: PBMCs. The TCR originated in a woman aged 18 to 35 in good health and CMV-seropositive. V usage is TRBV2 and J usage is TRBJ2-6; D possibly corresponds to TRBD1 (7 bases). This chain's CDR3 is CASKGGTVSSGANVLTF. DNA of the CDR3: TGTGCCAGCAAGGGCGGGACAGTTTCCTCTGGGGCCAACGTCCTGACTTTC.